This T cell receptor (beta chain) was recorded in a study of identical twins. The study, taken as a whole, reports: Out-of-frame TCR alpha sharing observed in monozygotic twins exceeded model estimates. Within cord blood, abundant beta clonotypes carried fewer insertions, but memory repertoires showed no such trend.

TCRdb fed the 5' RACE reads into MiXCR, producing one record per CDR3 protein. This table holds 400,000 to 550,000 distinct CDR3 sequences, 20% to 25% found once. Germline V gives CDR1 MGHDK, CDR2 SYGVNS. V lost 5 bases, J lost 7 bases, and 9 bases stayed unmatched. The CDR3 is 15 amino acids. The sample holds a few counts of this clonotype. Its antigen is not known. The same sample was also used in a study of T cells expressing NK-cell markers.

This chain uses TRBV25-1 with TRBJ2-7, with 12 bases identical to TRBD1. The source of this sequence is a woman aged 18-29 years in good health. The sequenced sample was CD4+ T cells sorted from blood. Here the CDR3 reads CASSIRGQGAGEQYF. DNA of the CDR3: TGTGCCAGCAGTATTAGGGGACAGGGGGCGGGGGAGCAGTACTTC.